This T cell receptor beta chain derives from a study of T cell responses to AZD1222 COVID-19 vaccine. Study results and caveats: There were repertoire samples only from the period after the peak T cell response. As reported, nearly half of all spike-specific TCRs target variant regions that are unmutated. White British ancestry dominated among donors, who included more females, and clonal diversity was possibly underestimated.

Analyses pooled second doses at about 4 or about 12 weeks. The repertoire was sequenced with immunoSEQ multiplex PCR; TCRdb's copy has only in-frame clones and lacks some. Of more than 150,000 clones in the sample, 92% were seen once. Germline loops: CDR1 LNHDA, CDR2 SQIVND (reference sequence). Trimming cost V 5 bases and J 4 bases, with 5 bases left between them. The CDR3 consists of 12 residues. Concerning this clone itself: Antigen unknown.

This clonotype was obtained from an adult who received the AZD1222 COVID-19 vaccine. The sample in question was peripheral blood, obtained 28 days after the second AZD1222 dose. The J gene is TRBJ2-2, the V gene TRBV19, with D tentatively TRBD2 (5 bases). The CDR3 coding sequence is TGTGCCAGTAGTGCGGGCACCGGGGAGCTGTTTTTT. Translated, it gives CASSAGTGELFF. The full variable domain, rest sourced from reference TRBV19 and TRBJ2-2, is DGGITQSPKYLFRKEGQNVTLSCEQNLNHDAMYWYRQDPGQGLRLIYYSQIVNDFQKGDIAEGYSVSREKKESFPLTVTSAQKNPTAFYLCASSAGTGELFFGEGSRLTVL.